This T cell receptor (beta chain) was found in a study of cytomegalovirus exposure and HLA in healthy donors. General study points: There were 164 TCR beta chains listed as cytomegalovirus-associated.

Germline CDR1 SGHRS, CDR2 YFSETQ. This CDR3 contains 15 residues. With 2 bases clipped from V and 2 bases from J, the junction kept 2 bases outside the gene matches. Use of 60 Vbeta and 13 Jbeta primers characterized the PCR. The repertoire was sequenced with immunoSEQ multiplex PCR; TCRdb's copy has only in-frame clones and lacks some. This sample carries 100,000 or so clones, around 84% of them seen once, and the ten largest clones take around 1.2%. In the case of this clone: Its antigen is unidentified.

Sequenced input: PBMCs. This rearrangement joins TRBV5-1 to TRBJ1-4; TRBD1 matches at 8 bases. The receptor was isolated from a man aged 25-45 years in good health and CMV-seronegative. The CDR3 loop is CASSFTGGTNEKLFF. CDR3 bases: TGCGCCAGCAGCTTCACAGGGGGGACTAATGAAAAACTGTTTTTT.